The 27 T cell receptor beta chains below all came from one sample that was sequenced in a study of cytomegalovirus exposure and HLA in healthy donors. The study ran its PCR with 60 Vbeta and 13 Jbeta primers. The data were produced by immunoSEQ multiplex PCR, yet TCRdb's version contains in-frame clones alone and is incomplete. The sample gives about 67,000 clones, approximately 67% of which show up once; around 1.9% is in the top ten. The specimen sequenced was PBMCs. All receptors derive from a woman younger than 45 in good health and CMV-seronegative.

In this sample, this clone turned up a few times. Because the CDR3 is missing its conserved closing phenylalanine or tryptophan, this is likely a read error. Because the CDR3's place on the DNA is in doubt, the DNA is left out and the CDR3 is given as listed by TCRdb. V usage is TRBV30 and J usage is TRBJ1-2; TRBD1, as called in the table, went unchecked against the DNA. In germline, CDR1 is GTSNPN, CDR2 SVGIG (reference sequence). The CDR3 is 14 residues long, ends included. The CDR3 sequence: CAWRPFDGHLWLHL.

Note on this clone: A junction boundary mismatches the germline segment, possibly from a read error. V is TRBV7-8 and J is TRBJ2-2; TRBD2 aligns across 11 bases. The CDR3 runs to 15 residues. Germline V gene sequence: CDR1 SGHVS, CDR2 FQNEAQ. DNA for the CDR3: TGTGCCAGCAGAGCGGGACTAGCGGAGACCGGGGAACTGTTTTTT. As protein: CASRAGLAETGELFF. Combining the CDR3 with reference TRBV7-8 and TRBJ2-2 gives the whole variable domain GAGVSQSPRYKVAKRGQDVALRCDPISGHVSLFWYQQALGQGPEFLTYFQNEAQLDKSGLPSDRFFAERPEGSVSTLKIQRTQQEDSAVYLCASRAGLAETGELFFGEGSRLTVL.

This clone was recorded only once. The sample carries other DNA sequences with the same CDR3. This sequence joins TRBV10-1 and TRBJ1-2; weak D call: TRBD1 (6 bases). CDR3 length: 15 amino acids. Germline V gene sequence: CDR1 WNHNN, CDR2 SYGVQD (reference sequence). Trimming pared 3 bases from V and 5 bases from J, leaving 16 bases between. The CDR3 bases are TGCGCCAGCAGTGATTCTCCTCGACAGGAGTATGGCTACACCTTC. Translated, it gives CASSDSPRQEYGYTF.

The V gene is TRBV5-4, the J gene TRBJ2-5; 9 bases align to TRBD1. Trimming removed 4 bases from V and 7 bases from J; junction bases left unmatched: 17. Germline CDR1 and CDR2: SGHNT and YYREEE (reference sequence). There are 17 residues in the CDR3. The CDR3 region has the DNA TGTGCCAGCAGCCAGGAGATTACAGGGGGCGCGGGCGGGACCCAGTACTTC. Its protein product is CASSQEITGGAGGTQYF.

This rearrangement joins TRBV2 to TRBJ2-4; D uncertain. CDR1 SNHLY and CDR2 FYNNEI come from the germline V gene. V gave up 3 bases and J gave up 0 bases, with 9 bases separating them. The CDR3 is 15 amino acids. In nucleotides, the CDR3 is TGTGCCAGCAGTGAGGCAGTACAAGCCAAAAACATTCAGTACTTC. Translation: CASSEAVQAKNIQYF.

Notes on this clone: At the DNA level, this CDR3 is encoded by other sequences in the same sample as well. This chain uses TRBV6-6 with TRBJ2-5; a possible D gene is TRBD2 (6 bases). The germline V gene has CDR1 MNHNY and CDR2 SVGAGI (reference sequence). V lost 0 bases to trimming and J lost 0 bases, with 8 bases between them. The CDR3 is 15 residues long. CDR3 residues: CASSYSSGHQETQYF. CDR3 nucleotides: TGTGCCAGCAGTTACTCTAGCGGCCACCAAGAGACCCAGTACTTC.

Written as DNA, the CDR3 is TGTGCCAGCAGCCGCCAACAGAACACTGAAGCTTTCTTT. It translates to CASSRQQNTEAFF. This chain joins TRBV7-3 and TRBJ1-1; D not certain. From germline, CDR1 is SGHTA and CDR2 FQGTGA. CDR3 length: 13 residues. V shed 5 bases and J shed 1 base, with 8 bases lying between them.

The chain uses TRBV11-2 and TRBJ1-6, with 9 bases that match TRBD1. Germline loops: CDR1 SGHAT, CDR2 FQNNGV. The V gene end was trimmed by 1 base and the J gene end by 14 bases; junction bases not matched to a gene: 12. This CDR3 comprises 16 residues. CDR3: CASSLGAGTGILSLHF. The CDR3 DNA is TGTGCCAGCAGCTTAGGAGCCGGGACAGGGATATTATCCCTCCACTTT.

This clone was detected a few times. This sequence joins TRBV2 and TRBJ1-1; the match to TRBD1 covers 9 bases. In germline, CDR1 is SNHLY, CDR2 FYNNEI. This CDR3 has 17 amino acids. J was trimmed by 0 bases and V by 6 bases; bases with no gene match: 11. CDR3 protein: CASRYTGGFLVNTEAFF. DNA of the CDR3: TGTGCCAGCAGGTACACAGGGGGCTTTTTGGTGAACACTGAAGCTTTCTTT.

This CDR3 is CASSPLAGGIGELFF. The CDR3 DNA is TGTGCCAGCAGTCCATTAGCGGGGGGCATCGGGGAGCTGTTTTTT. The chain has TRBV6-5 and TRBJ2-2; 10 bases are shared with TRBD2. This CDR3 is built from 15 residues. V lost 5 bases, J lost 7 bases, and 7 bases stayed unmatched. The germline CDR1 and CDR2 sequences are MNHEY and SVGAGI.

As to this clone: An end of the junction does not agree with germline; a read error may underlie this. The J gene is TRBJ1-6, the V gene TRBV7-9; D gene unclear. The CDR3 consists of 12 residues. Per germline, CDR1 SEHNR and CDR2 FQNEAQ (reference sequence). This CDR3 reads CSSLREGSPLHF. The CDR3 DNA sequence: TGTTCCAGCCTGAGGGAGGGCTCACCCCTCCACTTT.

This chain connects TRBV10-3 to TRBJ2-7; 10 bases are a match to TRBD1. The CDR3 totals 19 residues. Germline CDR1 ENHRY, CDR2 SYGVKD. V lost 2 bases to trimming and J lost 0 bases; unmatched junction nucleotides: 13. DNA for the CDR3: TGTGCCATCAGTGAGGCCGGGACAGGGGACAAAAGCTTCTCCTACGAGCAGTACTTC. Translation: CAISEAGTGDKSFSYEQYF.

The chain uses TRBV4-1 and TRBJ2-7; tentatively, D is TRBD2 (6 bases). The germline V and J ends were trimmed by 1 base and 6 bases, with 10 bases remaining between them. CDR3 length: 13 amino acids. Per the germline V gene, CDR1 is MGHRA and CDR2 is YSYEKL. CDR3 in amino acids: CASSQVLGGEQYF. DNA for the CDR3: TGCGCCAGCAGCCAAGTCTTGGGGGGCGAGCAGTACTTC.

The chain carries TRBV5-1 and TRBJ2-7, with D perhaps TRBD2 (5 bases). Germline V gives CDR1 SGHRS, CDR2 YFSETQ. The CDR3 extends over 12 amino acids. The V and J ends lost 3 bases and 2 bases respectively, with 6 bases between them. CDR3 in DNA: TGCGCCAGCAGCTCGGAGGCCTACGAGCAGTACTTC. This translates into CASSSEAYEQYF.

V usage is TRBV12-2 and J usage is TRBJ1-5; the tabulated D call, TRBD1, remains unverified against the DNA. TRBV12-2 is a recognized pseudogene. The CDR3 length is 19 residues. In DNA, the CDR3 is TGTGCAAGTCGCTTAGAAACGCCGGGACAGGGGATAAGCAATCAGCCCCAGCATTTT. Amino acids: CASRLETPGQGISNQPQHF.

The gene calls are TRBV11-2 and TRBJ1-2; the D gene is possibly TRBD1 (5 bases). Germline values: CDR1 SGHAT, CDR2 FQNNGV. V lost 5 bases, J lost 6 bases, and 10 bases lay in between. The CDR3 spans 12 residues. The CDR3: CASSLQDNGYTF. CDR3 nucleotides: TGTGCCAGCAGCCTACAGGATAATGGCTACACCTTC.

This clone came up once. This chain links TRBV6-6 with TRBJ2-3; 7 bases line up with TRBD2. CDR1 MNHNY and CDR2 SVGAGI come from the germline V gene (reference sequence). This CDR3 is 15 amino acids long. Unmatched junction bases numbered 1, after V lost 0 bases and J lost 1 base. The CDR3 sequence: CASSYSRGGTDTQYF. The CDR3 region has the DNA TGTGCCAGCAGTTACTCCCGGGGGGGCACAGATACGCAGTATTTT.

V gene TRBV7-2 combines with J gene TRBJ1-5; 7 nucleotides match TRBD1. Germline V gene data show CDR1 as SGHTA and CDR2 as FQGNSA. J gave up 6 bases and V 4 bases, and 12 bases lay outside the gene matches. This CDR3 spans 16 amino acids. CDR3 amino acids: CASSYAGTARTQPQHF. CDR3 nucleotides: TGTGCCAGCAGCTACGCCGGGACAGCGCGCACTCAGCCCCAGCATTTT.

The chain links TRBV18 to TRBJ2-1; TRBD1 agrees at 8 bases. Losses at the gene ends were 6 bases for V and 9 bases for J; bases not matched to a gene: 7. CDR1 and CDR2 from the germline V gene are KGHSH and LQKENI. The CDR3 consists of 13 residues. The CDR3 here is CASSDREGGEQFF. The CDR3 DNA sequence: TGTGCCAGCTCGGACAGGGAAGGTGGTGAGCAGTTCTTC.

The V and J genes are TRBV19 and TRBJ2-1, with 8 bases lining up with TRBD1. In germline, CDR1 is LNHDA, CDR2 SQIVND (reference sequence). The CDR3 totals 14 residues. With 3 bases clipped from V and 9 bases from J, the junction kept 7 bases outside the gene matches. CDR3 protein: CASSIRQGAGEQFF. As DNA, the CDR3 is TGTGCCAGTAGTATCAGGCAGGGGGCAGGTGAGCAGTTCTTC.

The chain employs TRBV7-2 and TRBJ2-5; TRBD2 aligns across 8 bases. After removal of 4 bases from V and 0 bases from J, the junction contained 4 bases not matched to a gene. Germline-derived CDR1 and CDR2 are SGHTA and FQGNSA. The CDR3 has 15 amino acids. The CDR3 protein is CASSSRGDNQETQYF. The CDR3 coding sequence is TGTGCCAGCAGCTCGCGGGGGGATAACCAAGAGACCCAGTACTTC.

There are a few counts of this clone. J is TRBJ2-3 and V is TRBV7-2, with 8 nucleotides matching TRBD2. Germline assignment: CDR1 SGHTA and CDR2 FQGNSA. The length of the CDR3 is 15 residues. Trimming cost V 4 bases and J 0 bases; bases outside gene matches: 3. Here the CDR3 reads CASSSWTSSTDTQYF. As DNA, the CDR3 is TGTGCCAGCAGCTCATGGACTAGCAGCACAGATACGCAGTATTTT.

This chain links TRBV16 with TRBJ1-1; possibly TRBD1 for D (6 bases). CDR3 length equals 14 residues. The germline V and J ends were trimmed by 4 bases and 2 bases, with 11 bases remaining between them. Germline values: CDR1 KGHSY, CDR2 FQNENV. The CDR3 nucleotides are TGTGCCAGCAGCCCGACAGGTTTTAACACTGAAGCTTTCTTT. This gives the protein CASSPTGFNTEAFF.

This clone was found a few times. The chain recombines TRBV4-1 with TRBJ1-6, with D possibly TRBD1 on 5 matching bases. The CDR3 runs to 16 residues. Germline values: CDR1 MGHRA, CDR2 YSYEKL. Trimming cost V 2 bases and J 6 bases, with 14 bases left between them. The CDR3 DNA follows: TGCGCCAGCAGCCAACGGCCGGACACATTTAATTCACCCCTCCACTTT. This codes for CASSQRPDTFNSPLHF.

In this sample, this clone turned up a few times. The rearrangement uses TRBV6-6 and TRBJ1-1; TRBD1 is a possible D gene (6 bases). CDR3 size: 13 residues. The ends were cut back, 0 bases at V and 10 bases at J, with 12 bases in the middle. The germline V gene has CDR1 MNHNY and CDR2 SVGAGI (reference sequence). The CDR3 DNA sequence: TGTGCCAGCAGTTACTCGAGTCCAGGGGCAGCTTTCTTT. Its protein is CASSYSSPGAAFF.

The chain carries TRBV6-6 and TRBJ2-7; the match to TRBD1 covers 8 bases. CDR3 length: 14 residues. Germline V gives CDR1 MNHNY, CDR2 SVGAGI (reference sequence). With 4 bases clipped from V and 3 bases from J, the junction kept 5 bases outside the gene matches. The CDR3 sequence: CASSWGQESYEQYF. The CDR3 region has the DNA TGTGCCAGCAGTTGGGGACAGGAGAGCTACGAGCAGTACTTC.

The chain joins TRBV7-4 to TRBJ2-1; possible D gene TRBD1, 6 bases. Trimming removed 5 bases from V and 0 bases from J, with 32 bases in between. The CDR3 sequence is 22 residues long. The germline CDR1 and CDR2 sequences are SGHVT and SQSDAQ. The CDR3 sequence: CASSVTTGIFHQTDYSYNEQFF. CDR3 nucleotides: TGTGCCAGCAGCGTAACGACAGGTATTTTCCACCAAACTGATTACTCCTACAATGAGCAGTTCTTC.